This TCR beta chain is drawn from a study of blood T cell repertoires in COVID-19. Study-level background: The study drew acute and convalescent COVID-19 samples from the United States, Italy and Spain. T cells, B-cell-depleted T cells, or PBMCs supplied cDNA or gDNA.

In the original processing: Estimation of nucleated cell counts was performed using reference gene primer amplification. TCRdb keeps only in-frame clones here, not all; method: immunoSEQ multiplex PCR. From that table come the V and J calls and clone size; the DNA was used to work out D and trimming. Of some 230,000 clones listed, around 86% are singletons. Germline CDR1 and CDR2: SQVTM and ANQGSEA. The CDR3 spans 14 residues. The ends lost 4 bases at V and 5 bases at J; junction bases unmatched: 9. The TCR was taken from a man aged 25 to 40 who had recovered from COVID-19. The J gene is TRBJ2-3, the V gene TRBV29-1, with 7 nucleotides matching TRBD2. The sample comprised peripheral blood. This CDR3 reads CSVALAVQGDTQYF. For the CDR3, the DNA is TGCAGCGTTGCCCTAGCGGTGCAGGGAGATACGCAGTATTTT.